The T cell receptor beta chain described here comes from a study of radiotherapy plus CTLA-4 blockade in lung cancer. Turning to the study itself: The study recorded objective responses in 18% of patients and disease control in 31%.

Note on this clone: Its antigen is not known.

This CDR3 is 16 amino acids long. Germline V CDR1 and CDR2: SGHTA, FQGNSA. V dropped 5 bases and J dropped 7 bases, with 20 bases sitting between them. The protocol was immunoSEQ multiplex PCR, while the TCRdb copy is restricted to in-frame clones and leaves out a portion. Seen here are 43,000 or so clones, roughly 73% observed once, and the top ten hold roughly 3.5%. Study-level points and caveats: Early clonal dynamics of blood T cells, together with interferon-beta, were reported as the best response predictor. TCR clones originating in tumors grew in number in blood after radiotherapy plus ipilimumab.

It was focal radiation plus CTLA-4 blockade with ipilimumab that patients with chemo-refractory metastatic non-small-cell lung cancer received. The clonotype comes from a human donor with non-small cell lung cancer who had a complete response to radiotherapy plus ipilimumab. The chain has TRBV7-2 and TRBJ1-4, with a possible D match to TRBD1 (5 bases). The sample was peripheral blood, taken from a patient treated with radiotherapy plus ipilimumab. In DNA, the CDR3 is TGTGCCAGCAGCCTGGGGACTTCCCTATTGGGTGAAAAACTGTTTTTT. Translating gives CASSLGTSLLGEKLFF. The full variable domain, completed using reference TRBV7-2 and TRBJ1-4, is GAGVSQSPSNKVTEKGKDVELRCDPISGHTALYWYRQSLGQGLEFLIYFQGNSAPDKSGLPSDRFSAERTGGSVSTLTIQRTQQEDSAVYLCASSLGTSLLGEKLFFGSGTQLSVL.